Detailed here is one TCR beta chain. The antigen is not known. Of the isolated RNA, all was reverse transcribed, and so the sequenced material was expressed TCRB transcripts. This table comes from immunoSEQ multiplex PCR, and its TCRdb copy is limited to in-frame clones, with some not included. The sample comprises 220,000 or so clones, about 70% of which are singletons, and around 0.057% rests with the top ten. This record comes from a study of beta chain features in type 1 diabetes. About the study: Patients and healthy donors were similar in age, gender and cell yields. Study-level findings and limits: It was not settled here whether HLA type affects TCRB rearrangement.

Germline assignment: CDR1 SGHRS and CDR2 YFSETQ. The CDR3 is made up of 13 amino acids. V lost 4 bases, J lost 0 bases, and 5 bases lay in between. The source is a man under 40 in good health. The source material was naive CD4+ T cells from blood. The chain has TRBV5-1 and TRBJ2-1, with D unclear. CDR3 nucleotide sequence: TGCGCCAGCAGCCAAAGCTCCTACAATGAGCAGTTCTTC. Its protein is CASSQSSYNEQFF.